This T cell receptor beta chain was obtained from a study of blood T cells in healthy people across ages. Whole-study findings and limits: Observed TCR beta diversity per million T cells went down as age went up. This fall followed a roughly linear course with age.

This clonotype was observed at least ten times. Its antigen is not known. A much larger clone differs by one base, so this may be a read error. This CDR3 has 15 residues. Germline V gene lookup returns CDR1 SGHTA and CDR2 FQGNSA. A sample-barcoded 5' primer and a J-beta primer mix were used in a second PCR of about 6 to 12 cycles. Each cDNA molecule carried a tag from a template-switch adaptor that contained 12 random nucleotides. TCRdb redid the calling of the 5' RACE reads with MiXCR, one entry per CDR3 protein. The sample lists over 550,000 distinct CDR3 sequences; 25% to 30% were seen once. Sequencing input: blood. The rearrangement links TRBV7-2 to TRBJ2-1; 11 bases agree with TRBD2. The J call is in doubt because the DNA end fits TRBJ2-7 better. The origin of this receptor is a woman older than 75 in good health. The CDR3 is CASSQTSGVNNEQYF. Here the CDR3 DNA reads TGTGCCAGCAGCCAGACTAGCGGGGTGAACAATGAGCAGTACTTC.